This record looks at one T cell receptor beta chain sequence and its context. Its matching antigen is unknown. This sample stems from a study of cytomegalovirus exposure and HLA in healthy donors. PCR amplification relied on 60 Vbeta primers (plus 13 Jbeta primers). Assay: immunoSEQ multiplex PCR; the TCRdb copy retains only in-frame clones and omits some. The sample consists of fewer than 250,000 clones, around 90% of them appearing once. Germline V gives CDR1 SGDLS, CDR2 YYNGEE. The CDR3 consists of 17 residues. J gave up 1 base and V 0 bases, and 6 bases lay outside the gene matches. Findings and caveats of the study: It was reportedly the case that the classifier diagnosed cytomegalovirus status with high specificity and sensitivity. A later analysis linked around 15,000 TCR beta sequences to HLA alleles at 0.05 false discovery rate. TCR association rates varied by HLA locus in a later analysis, with DRB1 highest and HLA-C lowest. It was confirmed in vitro that three of the CMV-associated chains were specific for CMV antigens.

The material sequenced was PBMCs. This clonotype was obtained from a boy aged 2-15 years in good health and CMV-seronegative. The rearrangement links TRBV9 to TRBJ2-5, with 10 bases fitting TRBD2. CDR3 region: CASSVDPSGGIQETQYF. CDR3 DNA: TGTGCCAGCAGCGTAGACCCTAGCGGGGGAATCCAAGAGACCCAGTACTTC.